The TCR beta chain described here comes from a study of cytomegalovirus exposure and HLA in healthy donors. Turning to the study itself: Some 180 million T cells yielded 90 million to 130 million unique TCR beta sequences in earlier analysis. Study findings and constraints: In a later analysis, a genetic analysis reported fewer productive-TCR N-insertions in an Asian-associated ancestry cluster than the cohort average.

Though probably carrying unrecorded immune exposures, donors were nominally healthy at sampling. Primers: 60 Vbeta forward and 13 Jbeta reverse. Data came from immunoSEQ multiplex PCR; TCRdb stores just in-frame clones and leaves some out. The table lists about 130,000 clones, 8% to 11% of them singletons. Details on this clone: The antigen remains undetermined.

V was shortened by 6 bases and J by 11 bases, with 23 bases between the two germline ends. The V gene's germline CDR1 is MNHNS and CDR2 SASEGT. The CDR3 totals 15 residues. This clonotype was obtained from a woman aged 18-29 years in good health and CMV-seropositive. Material for sequencing was PBMCs. The rearrangement links TRBV6-1 to TRBJ1-5; perhaps TRBD1 as D (5 bases). The CDR3 protein is CASSQGVESPQAQHF. CDR3 coding DNA: TGTGCCAGCAGCCAAGGGGTGGAGTCCCCGCAAGCCCAGCATTTT.